This TCR beta chain was sequenced for a study of blood T cells in healthy people across ages. Using a J-beta primer mix together with a sample-barcoded 5' primer, a second PCR was run for roughly 7 to 11 cycles. Each cDNA was tagged by a template-switch adaptor containing 12 random nucleotides. MiXCR was run by TCRdb on the 5' RACE reads, yielding one entry per CDR3 protein. Among about 1.1 million distinct CDR3 sequences listed, around two fifths were seen once. V lost 1 base and J lost 3; bases outside the gene matches: 5. The CDR3 extends over 16 amino acids. The germline V gene has CDR1 MDHEN and CDR2 SYDVKM.

The source material was blood. The receptor's source is a man aged 18 to 30 in good health. The V call is TRBV28, the J call TRBJ2-2, with 7 bases that match TRBD2. The chain's CDR3 is CASSLSLGGDTGELFF. The CDR3 DNA reads as TGTGCCAGCAGTTTATCCTTGGGAGGGGACACCGGGGAGCTGTTTTTT.